Listed here are 15 T cell receptor beta chains from one sample, sequenced in a study of shared clonotypes between healthy human individuals. The protocol was immunoSEQ multiplex PCR, while the TCRdb copy is restricted to in-frame clones and leaves out a portion. Of approximately 1,000,000 clones listed, around three quarters are singletons. Sequenced input: memory CD4+ T cells from PBMCs. Specified subset: CD45RA-negative fraction. The receptors come from a man aged 18 to 29 in good health. Some clones in this sample may be carry-over from other donors' samples.

J is TRBJ1-4 and V is TRBV18; D gene ambiguous. Trimming removed 3 bases at V and 0 bases at J, with 5 bases between. CDR1 and CDR2 (germline): KGHSH, LQKENI. CDR3 size: 14 residues. CDR3 sequence (DNA): TGTGCCAGCTCACCGGACTCAACTAATGAAAAACTGTTTTTT. Amino acid sequence: CASSPDSTNEKLFF.

V is TRBV4-1 and J is TRBJ2-5; 7 bases are shared with TRBD1. The CDR3 spans 17 residues. V was clipped by 3 bases and J by 0 bases; unmatched bases: 10. Germline assignment: CDR1 MGHRA and CDR2 YSYEKL. The CDR3 coding sequence is TGCGCCAGCAGCCAGTCTACCATACAGGGGTACCAAGAGACCCAGTACTTC. As protein: CASSQSTIQGYQETQYF.

As concerns this clone: Other DNA sequences in this specimen translate into the identical CDR3. The V gene is TRBV6-4, the J gene TRBJ2-2; D gene unclear. Germline CDR1 is MRHNA and CDR2 is SNTAGT. CDR3 length equals 13 residues. The germline V and J ends were trimmed by 0 bases and 3 bases, with 2 bases remaining between them. For the CDR3, the DNA is TGTGCCAGCAGTGACTCTGACACCGGGGAGCTGTTTTTT. It translates to CASSDSDTGELFF.

Worth noting for this clone: Other DNA sequences within the sample encode an identical CDR3. The rearrangement joins TRBV28 to TRBJ1-1; D remains unclear. The CDR3 runs 12 residues. Trimming took 2 bases from V and 5 from J, leaving 6 bases between them. In germline, CDR1 is MDHEN, CDR2 SYDVKM. The CDR3 nucleotides are TGTGCCAGCAGTTTAGGTGTTACTGAAGCTTTCTTT. Translating it yields CASSLGVTEAFF.

The table lists this clone with a count of one. The chain recombines TRBV9 with TRBJ2-5, with 14 bases lining up with TRBD2. V lost 4 bases and J lost 7; bases outside the gene matches: 9. The CDR3 totals 16 residues. Germline V lookup: CDR1 SGDLS, CDR2 YYNGEE. CDR3 loop: CASSPGTSGGIGTQYF. As DNA, the CDR3 is TGTGCCAGCAGCCCTGGGACTAGCGGGGGTATAGGGACCCAGTACTTC.

The chain has TRBV7-2 and TRBJ1-5; 9 bases fit TRBD1. Looked up from germline, CDR1 is SGHTA and CDR2 is FQGNSA. Germline trimming cut 8 bases from V and 1 base from J; bases unmatched to any gene: 3. The CDR3 totals 14 residues. DNA for the CDR3: TGTGCCAGCCTCGGGACAGGGAGCAATCAGCCCCAGCATTTT. Encoded protein: CASLGTGSNQPQHF. Full variable domain (remainder filled in from reference TRBV7-2 and TRBJ1-5): GAGVSQSPSNKVTEKGKDVELRCDPISGHTALYWYRQSLGQGLEFLIYFQGNSAPDKSGLPSDRFSAERTGGSVSTLTIQRTQQEDSAVYLCASLGTGSNQPQHFGDGTRLSIL.

This rearrangement joins TRBV10-1 to TRBJ2-5; D may be TRBD1 (6 bases). Germline CDR1 reads WNHNN; CDR2 reads SYGVQD (reference sequence). With 0 bases removed from V and 4 bases from J, the gap between germline ends came to 9 bases. The CDR3 contains 14 residues. CDR3 region: CASSESGRGETQYF. The CDR3 DNA reads as TGCGCCAGCAGTGAGTCGGGCAGGGGAGAGACCCAGTACTTC.

The genes are TRBV25-1 and TRBJ2-4, with D perhaps matching TRBD1 (5 bases). The germline V gene has CDR1 MGHDK and CDR2 SYGVNS. The V end was cut by 5 bases, the J end by 0 bases, with 5 bases between. The CDR3 has 13 amino acids. DNA for the CDR3: TGTGCCAGCAGTCAGGGAGCCAAAAACATTCAGTACTTC. Amino acid sequence: CASSQGAKNIQYF.

This clone was detected once. The chain has TRBV4-2 and TRBJ2-3; D gene uncertain. The CDR3 sequence is 16 residues long. Germline CDR1 and CDR2: LGHNA and YNFKEQ. Between the trimmed V and J ends, which lost 1 base and 0 bases, there was a span of 11 bases. The CDR3: CASSQGFSLSTDTQYF. CDR3 coding DNA: TGTGCCAGCAGCCAAGGGTTTTCGCTAAGCACAGATACGCAGTATTTT.

Turning to this clone: A read error may explain this, as a much larger clone is one base away. Other nucleotide sequences in the sample specify the same CDR3. CDR3 protein: CAWSRLAGETQYF. In DNA, the CDR3 is TGTGCCTGGAGTAGACTAGCGGGAGAGACCCAGTACTTC. The rearrangement uses TRBV30 and TRBJ2-5, with TRBD2 matching over 10 bases. Germline V gene data show CDR1 as GTSNPN and CDR2 as SVGIG (reference sequence). The CDR3 is made up of 13 amino acids. J gave up 4 bases and V 2 bases, and 1 base lay outside the gene matches.

The V and J genes are TRBV27 and TRBJ2-6, with D perhaps matching TRBD2 (5 bases). Germline V lookup: CDR1 MNHEY, CDR2 SMNVEV (reference sequence). V lost 5 bases and J 0 bases, leaving 8 bases between the germline ends. The length of the CDR3 is 15 residues. CDR3 in amino acids: CASSRLASGANVLTF. In DNA, the CDR3 is TGTGCCAGCAGTCGGCTAGCCTCTGGGGCCAACGTCCTGACTTTC.

Worth noting for this clone: The sample contains more than one DNA sequence encoding this CDR3. The chain recombines TRBV29-1 with TRBJ1-2, with 11 positions matching TRBD1. The germline CDR1 and CDR2 sequences are SQVTM and ANQGSEA. The CDR3 is 12 residues long. J lost 4 bases, V lost 7 bases, and 2 bases had no gene match. The CDR3 here is CSGGQGGYGYTF. CDR3 nucleotide sequence: TGCAGCGGGGGACAGGGGGGCTATGGCTACACCTTC.

Concerning this clone: A much larger clonotype is one base distant, so this may be a read error. This chain links TRBV11-2 with TRBJ2-7; D uncertain. CDR3 length: 14 residues. Germline V gene lookup returns CDR1 SGHAT and CDR2 FQNNGV. Trimming removed 1 base from V and 0 bases from J, with 7 bases in between. CDR3 region: CASSLGGDSYEQYF. CDR3 nucleotides: TGTGCCAGCAGCTTAGGCGGTGACTCCTACGAGCAGTACTTC. Together with reference TRBV11-2 and TRBJ2-7, the CDR3 gives the full variable domain: EAGVAQSPRYKIIEKRQSVAFWCNPISGHATLYWYQQILGQGPKLLIQFQNNGVVDDSQLPKDRFSAERLKGVDSTLKIQPAKLEDSAVYLCASSLGGDSYEQYFGPGTRLTVT.

DNA for the CDR3: TGTGCCTGCCCCTGGGGGACAGGGGGCCCCGGGGAGCTGTTTTTT. It translates to CACPWGTGGPGELFF. V gene TRBV30 combines with J gene TRBJ2-2; 12 nucleotides agree with TRBD1. Germline trimming cut 6 bases from V and 6 bases from J; bases unmatched to any gene: 8. The CDR3 contains 15 residues. Germline V gene data show CDR1 as GTSNPN and CDR2 as SVGIG (reference sequence).

This clone showed up just a few times. V and J are TRBV7-8 and TRBJ2-5; TRBD1 is a possible D gene (6 bases). The CDR3 is 18 residues long. Germline CDR1 is SGHVS and CDR2 is FQNEAQ. Between the trimmed V and J ends, which lost 2 bases and 5 bases, there was a span of 24 bases. CDR3 residues: CASSLQPTFTGYGETQYF. The CDR3, as DNA: TGTGCCAGCAGCTTACAACCAACCTTCACAGGGTATGGTGAGACCCAGTACTTC.